This T cell receptor (beta chain) was sequenced during a study of blood T cell repertoires in COVID-19. CDR3 length equals 16 residues. CDR1 KGHSH and CDR2 LQKENI come from the germline V gene. Trimming stripped 5 bases from V and 3 bases from J, with 19 bases between. Assay used: immunoSEQ multiplex PCR; TCRdb lists only in-frame clones, some missing. The sample lists roughly 200,000 clones, around 83% occurring once. Each participant's cohort was designated according to participant-reported clinical history. V gene TRBV18 combines with J gene TRBJ1-1; D might be TRBD1 (6 bases). Material: PBMCs or T cells enriched from blood (not recorded which). The source of this sequence is a middle-aged woman in a cohort exposed to, infected with or recovered from COVID-19 (not recorded which). CDR3 residues: CASSSSAGGRYTEAFF. In DNA form, the CDR3 reads TGTGCCAGCTCATCAAGCGCCGGGGGGCGGTACACTGAAGCTTTCTTT.